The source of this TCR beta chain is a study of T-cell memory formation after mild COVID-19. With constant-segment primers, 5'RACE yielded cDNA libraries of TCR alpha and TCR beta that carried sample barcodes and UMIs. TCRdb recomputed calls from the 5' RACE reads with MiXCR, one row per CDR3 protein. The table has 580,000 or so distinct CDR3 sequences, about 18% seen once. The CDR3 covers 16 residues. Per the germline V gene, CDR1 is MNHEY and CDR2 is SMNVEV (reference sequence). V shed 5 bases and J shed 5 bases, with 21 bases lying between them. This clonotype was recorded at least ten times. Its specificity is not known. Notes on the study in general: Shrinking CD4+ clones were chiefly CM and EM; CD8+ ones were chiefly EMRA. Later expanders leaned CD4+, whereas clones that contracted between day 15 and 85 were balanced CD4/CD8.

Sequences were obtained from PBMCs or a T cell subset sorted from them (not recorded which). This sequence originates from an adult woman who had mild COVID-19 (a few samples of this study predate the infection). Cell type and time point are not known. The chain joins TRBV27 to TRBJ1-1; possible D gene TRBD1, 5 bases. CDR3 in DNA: TGTGCCAGCAGTGCCCTGGCCTCCGGGACGGGAACTGAAGCTTTCTTT. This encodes CASSALASGTGTEAFF.